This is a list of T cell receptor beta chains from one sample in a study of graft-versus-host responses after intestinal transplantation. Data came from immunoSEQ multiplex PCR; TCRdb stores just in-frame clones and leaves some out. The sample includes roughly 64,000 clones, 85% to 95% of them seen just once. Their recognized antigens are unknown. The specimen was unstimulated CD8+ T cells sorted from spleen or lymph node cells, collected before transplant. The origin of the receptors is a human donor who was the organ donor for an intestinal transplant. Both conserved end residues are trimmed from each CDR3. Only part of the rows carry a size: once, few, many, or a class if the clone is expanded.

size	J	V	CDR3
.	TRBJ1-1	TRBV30	AWSLLAGLNTEAF
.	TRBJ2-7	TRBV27	ASSSQRASYEQY
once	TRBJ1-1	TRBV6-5	ASSYSNQGRNTEAF
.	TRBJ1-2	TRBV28	ASRRDSLTPFYGYT
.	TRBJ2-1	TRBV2	ASSRGLAGRDNEQF
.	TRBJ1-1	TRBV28	ASSLGTDEAF
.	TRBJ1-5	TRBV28	ASSLTPGQGGQPQH
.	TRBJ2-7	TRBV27	ASSSPSNPYEQY
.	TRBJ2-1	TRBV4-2	ASSQVLADNEQF
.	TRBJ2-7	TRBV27	ASIAQSGLAGEQY
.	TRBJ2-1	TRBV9	ASSATGDNEQF
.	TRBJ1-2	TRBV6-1	ASSPLGEAYGYT
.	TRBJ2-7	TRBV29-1	SALTGTSYEQY
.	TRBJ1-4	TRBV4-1	ASSREDRTGGEKLF
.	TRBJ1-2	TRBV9	ASTSTDYGYT
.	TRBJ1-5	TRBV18	ASSPFRDDNQPQH
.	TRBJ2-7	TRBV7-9	ASSSLLAGVGYEQY
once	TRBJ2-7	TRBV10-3	AISEPDSPRNEQY
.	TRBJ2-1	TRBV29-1	SVEGHSYNEQF
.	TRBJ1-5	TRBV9	ASSVGTGQPQH
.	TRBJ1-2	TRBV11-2	ASSLGMLGQGYGYT
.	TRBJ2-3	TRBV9	ASSVGTETDTQY
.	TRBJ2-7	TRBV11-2	ASSLFSDSSYEQY
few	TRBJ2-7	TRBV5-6	ASSLKDMMYEQY
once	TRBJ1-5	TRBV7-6	ASSLGPGLESEQPQH
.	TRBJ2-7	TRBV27	ASSLSPGSASYEQY